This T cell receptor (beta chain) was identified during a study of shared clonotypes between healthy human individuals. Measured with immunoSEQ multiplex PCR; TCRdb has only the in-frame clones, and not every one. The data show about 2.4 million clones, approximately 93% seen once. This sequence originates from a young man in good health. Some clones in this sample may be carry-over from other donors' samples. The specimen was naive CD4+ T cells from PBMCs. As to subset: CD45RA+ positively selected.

CDR3 sequence reads: CASSSSGGNEQFF. The DNA for the CDR3 is TGTGCCAGCAGCTCATCAGGGGGCAATGAGCAGTTCTTC. The chain employs TRBV7-2 and TRBJ2-1, with 7 bases fitting TRBD1. With V trimmed by 4 bases and J by 6 bases, 3 bases remained unmatched. This CDR3 has 13 amino acids. Germline V gene sequence: CDR1 SGHTA, CDR2 FQGNSA. The variable domain in full, with the rest retrieved from reference TRBV7-2 and TRBJ2-1, is GAGVSQSPSNKVTEKGKDVELRCDPISGHTALYWYRQSLGQGLEFLIYFQGNSAPDKSGLPSDRFSAERTGGSVSTLTIQRTQQEDSAVYLCASSSSGGNEQFFGPGTRLTVL.